These 18 T cell receptor beta chains were all obtained from the same sample, sequenced in a study of OX40 agonist ivuxolimab in advanced cancers. Assay used: immunoSEQ multiplex PCR; TCRdb lists only in-frame clones, some missing. The table shows around 50,000 clones, with approximately 75% occurring only once. The source material was CD4+ or CD8+ T cells sorted from blood, sampled in a trial of the OX40 agonist ivuxolimab. Receptor source: an adult with an advanced solid tumor such as melanoma, head and neck, liver or kidney cancer.

The chain recombines TRBV6-1 with TRBJ2-7; either TRBD1 or TRBD2 may fit D (5 bases each). Trimming stripped 2 bases from V and 4 bases from J, with 12 bases between. Germline V gene data show CDR1 as MNHNS and CDR2 as SASEGT. The CDR3 runs to 14 residues. The CDR3 reads CASSERGREYEQYF. Written as DNA, the CDR3 is TGTGCCAGCAGTGAAAGGGGCAGGGAGTACGAGCAGTACTTC.

This chain uses TRBV5-5 with TRBJ1-4; D possibly corresponds to TRBD1 (6 bases). CDR1 SGHKS and CDR2 YYEKEE come from the germline V gene (reference sequence). This CDR3 comprises 15 residues. V dropped 4 bases and J dropped 6 bases, with 16 bases sitting between them. The CDR3 spells CASSTRTVNDEKLFF. The CDR3 nucleotides read TGTGCCAGCAGCACCCGGACAGTAAACGATGAAAAACTGTTTTTT.

This rearrangement joins TRBV12-5 to TRBJ1-5; D is ambiguous. Trimming shortened V by 5 bases and J by 9 bases, and 11 bases separated the two germline ends. The CDR3 covers 12 residues. CDR1 is LGHNT and CDR2 is FRNRAP in the germline V gene. The CDR3 DNA reads as TGTGCTAGTGGTCTCGGGTATGGGCCCCAGCATTTT. Its translation is CASGLGYGPQHF.

The rearrangement links TRBV27 to TRBJ2-1; perhaps TRBD1 as D (6 bases). The CDR3 covers 13 residues. The germline V gene has CDR1 MNHEY and CDR2 SMNVEV (reference sequence). V dropped 7 bases and J dropped 9 bases, with 16 bases sitting between them. The CDR3, as DNA: TGTGCCAGCACCGGACAGAACCTCGGTGAGCAGTTCTTC. Translated: CASTGQNLGEQFF.

The V and J genes are TRBV4-1 and TRBJ2-7, with D perhaps TRBD1 (6 bases). V was clipped by 0 bases and J by 3 bases, with 12 bases between them. From germline, CDR1 is MGHRA and CDR2 YSYEKL. CDR3 length: 15 residues. The CDR3 reads CASSQERYRVYEQYF. For the CDR3, the DNA is TGCGCCAGCAGCCAAGAGCGTTACAGGGTCTACGAGCAGTACTTC.

The chain combines TRBV5-6 with TRBJ1-1, with no clear D. This CDR3 is built from 13 residues. CDR1 is SGHDT, CDR2 YYEEEE, per germline. Trimming stripped 5 bases from V and 2 bases from J, with 10 bases between. CDR3 nucleotides: TGTGCCAGCAGTCCATACGCTAACACTGAAGCTTTCTTT. Protein product: CASSPYANTEAFF.

The chain carries TRBV19 and TRBJ2-1, with 10 nucleotides matching TRBD1. The CDR3 extends over 15 amino acids. Trimming removed 5 bases from V and 2 bases from J; junction bases left unmatched: 3. Germline CDR1 LNHDA, CDR2 SQIVND (reference sequence). CDR3: CASSPGTGAYNEQFF. The CDR3 DNA sequence: TGTGCCAGTAGTCCCGGGACAGGGGCCTACAATGAGCAGTTCTTC.

V gene TRBV9 combines with J gene TRBJ2-5; D may correspond to TRBD1 or TRBD2 (6 bases each). With 1 base removed from V and 5 bases from J, the gap between germline ends came to 12 bases. The CDR3 spans 14 residues. Germline V gene data show CDR1 as SGDLS and CDR2 as YYNGEE. The CDR3 protein is CASSVNRAGETQYF. CDR3 nucleotides: TGTGCCAGCAGCGTAAACAGGGCGGGGGAGACCCAGTACTTC. The entire variable domain, with the rest obtained from reference TRBV9 and TRBJ2-5, is as follows: DSGVTQTPKHLITATGQRVTLRCSPRSGDLSVYWYQQSLDQGLQFLIQYYNGEERAKGNILERFSAQQFPDLHSELNLSSLELGDSALYFCASSVNRAGETQYFGPGTRLLVL.

This chain links TRBV5-4 with TRBJ1-2; D remains ambiguous. There are 16 residues in the CDR3. Germline CDR1 is SGHNT and CDR2 is YYREEE (reference sequence). V was clipped by 4 bases and J by 4 bases, with 20 bases between them. The CDR3 nucleotides read TGTGCCAGCAGCCCGGGTCGAGCCTCTACCCTCTATGGCTACACCTTC. Encoded protein: CASSPGRASTLYGYTF.

This clone was recorded a few times. The chain uses TRBV29-1 and TRBJ2-3, with 10 nucleotides matching TRBD2. The V gene's germline CDR1 is SQVTM and CDR2 ANQGSEA. The CDR3 is 14 residues long. Unmatched junction bases numbered 9, after V lost 4 bases and J lost 8 bases. Here the CDR3 reads CSVAPAGGPFTQYF. In DNA form, the CDR3 reads TGCAGCGTTGCCCCAGCGGGGGGGCCCTTTACGCAGTATTTT.

V is TRBV27 and J is TRBJ2-1; TRBD2 matches 9 bases. The length of the CDR3 is 14 residues. Looked up from germline, CDR1 is MNHEY and CDR2 is SMNVEV (reference sequence). The V segment lost 4 bases and the J segment 7 bases; nucleotides outside the gene matches: 5. The DNA for the CDR3 is TGTGCCAGCAGTTCCGGGACTAGCCCGAATGAGCAGTTCTTC. Its translation: CASSSGTSPNEQFF.

The rearrangement links TRBV5-1 to TRBJ1-2; the D is unclear. V lost 4 bases, J lost 3 bases, and 10 bases lay in between. The CDR3 has 13 residues. The germline CDR1 and CDR2 sequences are SGHRS and YFSETQ. The CDR3: CASSRAGDYGYTF. CDR3 nucleotide sequence: TGCGCCAGCAGCCGGGCCGGGGACTATGGCTACACCTTC.

V usage is TRBV19 and J usage is TRBJ1-5, with D uncertain. Germline CDR1 reads LNHDA; CDR2 reads SQIVND (reference sequence). This CDR3 has 15 residues. V was shortened by 5 bases and J by 4 bases, with 15 bases between the two germline ends. The CDR3 nucleotides read TGTGCCAGTAGTCCCCTCCCAGGAAGGAATCAGCCCCAGCATTTT. Its translation is CASSPLPGRNQPQHF.

The chain employs TRBV6-1 and TRBJ1-2; 7 nucleotides match TRBD1. This CDR3 is built from 15 residues. The V gene's germline CDR1 is MNHNS and CDR2 SASEGT. V lost 6 bases, J lost 2 bases, and 9 bases stayed unmatched. The DNA for the CDR3 is TGTGCCAGCAGCGGACTATCAGGGGGGAACTATGGCTACACCTTC. Protein product: CASSGLSGGNYGYTF.

The rearrangement joins TRBV5-1 to TRBJ2-3; TRBD2 might be the D (5 bases). Germline V lookup: CDR1 SGHRS, CDR2 YFSETQ. Trimming left V 4 bases short and J 4 bases short, with 13 bases between. CDR3 length: 14 amino acids. The CDR3 DNA is TGCGCCAGCAGCGTGACTACAGCTTCAGATACGCAGTATTTT. It is translated as CASSVTTASDTQYF.

This rearrangement joins TRBV5-4 to TRBJ2-2; D ambiguous. The CDR3 is 14 residues long. The V gene's germline CDR1 is SGHNT and CDR2 YYREEE (reference sequence). V was trimmed by 0 bases and J by 4 bases, leaving 7 bases between them. The CDR3 region has the DNA TGTGCCAGCAGCTTGGGACCCCCCACCGGGGAGCTGTTTTTT. This translates into CASSLGPPTGELFF. Filled out from reference TRBV5-4 and TRBJ2-2, the complete variable domain reads ETGVTQSPTHLIKTRGQQVTLRCSSQSGHNTVSWYQQALGQGPQFIFQYYREEENGRGNFPPRFSGLQFPNYSSELNVNALELDDSALYLCASSLGPPTGELFFGEGSRLTVL.

This clone occurred once. The V and J genes are TRBV7-3 and TRBJ1-2, with unresolved D. The CDR3 has 13 residues. The germline V gene encodes CDR1 SGHTA and CDR2 FQGTGA. Between the trimmed V and J ends, which lost 0 bases and 4 bases, there was a span of 6 bases. The CDR3 bases are TGTGCCAGCAGCTTAACAGGGAGCTATGGCTACACCTTC. It specifies CASSLTGSYGYTF. Full variable domain (outside the CDR3, taken from reference TRBV7-3 and TRBJ1-2): GAGVSQTPSNKVTEKGKYVELRCDPISGHTALYWYRQSLGQGPEFLIYFQGTGAADDSGLPNDRFFAVRPEGSVSTLKIQRTERGDSAVYLCASSLTGSYGYTFGSGTRLTVV.

The chain joins TRBV5-6 to TRBJ1-2; D possibly corresponds to TRBD1 (5 bases). Per germline, CDR1 SGHDT and CDR2 YYEEEE. The V end was cut by 1 base, the J end by 6 bases, with 10 bases between. CDR3 length equals 13 residues. CDR3 bases: TGTGCCAGCAGCTTGCCGGCAGGGAATGGCTACACCTTC. It yields the protein CASSLPAGNGYTF.